The subject of this entry is one T cell receptor beta chain. What it binds is not known. Germline lookup yields CDR1 SGHRS and CDR2 YFSETQ. The V segment lost 0 bases and the J segment 1 base; nucleotides outside the gene matches: 5. There are 16 residues in the CDR3. The sample comes from a study of cytomegalovirus exposure and HLA in healthy donors. Study as a whole: Within an early data release were around 80 million unique TCRs drawn from HLA-typed donors.

The PCR was carried out with 60 Vbeta primers and 13 Jbeta primers. Measured with immunoSEQ multiplex PCR; TCRdb has only the in-frame clones, and not every one. The data include 150,000 to 200,000 clones; the top ten clones carry 1.3%. The donors gave bone marrow, and they were healthy. Whole-study findings and limits: According to an earlier analysis, most TCR beta V segments yielded productive rearrangements about 90% or about 30% of the time. The authors later found HLA-associated TCR beta chains more clonally expanded than equally common others.

The sample comprised PBMCs. The chain recombines TRBV5-1 with TRBJ2-3; 7 nucleotides match TRBD2. The TCR originated in a woman between 55 and 75 years old in good health and CMV-seronegative. CDR3 DNA: TGCGCCAGCAGCTTGGCCTCTAGCGGAGGCACAGATACGCAGTATTTT. Protein sequence: CASSLASSGGTDTQYF. Complete variable domain (other parts from reference TRBV5-1 and TRBJ2-3): KAGVTQTPRYLIKTRGQQVTLSCSPISGHRSVSWYQQTPGQGLQFLFEYFSETQRNKGNFPGRFSGRQFSNSRSEMNVSTLELGDSALYLCASSLASSGGTDTQYFGPGTRLTVL.